The entry that follows covers one T cell receptor (beta chain) sequence. This entry is derived from a study of blood T cells in healthy people across ages. Combining a sample-barcoded 5' primer with a J-beta primer mix, a second PCR ran for roughly 7 to 12 cycles. TCRdb processed the 5' RACE reads anew with MiXCR; each CDR3 protein has one entry. This sample has fewer than 900,000 distinct CDR3 sequences, with under 40% found just once. This CDR3 has 15 amino acids. V lost 1 base and J 11 bases, leaving 20 bases between the germline ends. Germline V gives CDR1 MNHEY, CDR2 SVGEGT. The clonotype originates from a man younger than 35 in good health. The chain uses TRBV6-2 or TRBV6-3 and TRBJ2-5, with D tentatively TRBD1 (5 bases). Sequencing was done on a sample of blood. Written as DNA, the CDR3 is TGTGCCAGCAGTTACTTGGGGCAGGTCGACAATGAGCAGTACTTC. Translating gives CASSYLGQVDNEQYF.